This TCR beta chain was captured by sequencing in a study of response to subunit inactivated influenza vaccine. Whole-study findings and limits: Authors suggested few new T cells are recruited by each seasonal influenza vaccination.

From germline, CDR1 is MDHEN and CDR2 SYDVKM. V was clipped by 3 bases and J by 2 bases; unmatched bases: 7. CDR3 length equals 16 residues. TCRdb independently ran MiXCR on the RT-PCR reads; one entry per CDR3 protein. The sample carries under 550,000 distinct CDR3 sequences, 7.6% recorded once. A remark on this clonotype: Its antigen is currently unknown.

Sequencing was performed on PBMCs from blood, taken less than 30 months after vaccination. The sequence came from a man aged 45-69 years who received an inactivated influenza vaccine. The gene calls are TRBV28 and TRBJ2-3; 8 bases map to TRBD2. CDR3 sequence reads: CASSFTSGIPTDTQYF. The CDR3 nucleotides are TGTGCCAGCAGTTTTACTAGCGGAATCCCCACAGATACGCAGTATTTT.